A selection of T cell receptor beta chains follows, all from one sample in a study of shared clonotypes between healthy human individuals. Profiling relied on immunoSEQ multiplex PCR, and the TCRdb table lists in-frame clones only, not all of them. The sample has 470,000 or so clones, about 72% seen once; the top ten hold approximately 12%. What was sequenced was PBMCs. All receptors come from a woman aged 40 to 55 in good health. Some clones in this sample may be carry-over from other donors' samples. Each CDR3 is given with its conserved first and last residue. Each record gives: D gene, V gene, clone size, J gene, CDR3 protein, CDR3 DNA. D genes are given only for firm matches. Clone size appears in some rows only: once, few, many, or a class for an expanded clone.

NA	TRBV29-1	NA	TRBJ2-7	CSVVSAASDEQYF	TGCAGCGTTGTATCAGCGGCGAGCGACGAGCAGTACTTC
NA	TRBV10-3	NA	TRBJ2-3	CASRGGGTDTQYF	TGTGCCTCCAGGGGGGGAGGGACAGATACGCAGTATTTT
NA	TRBV25-1	medium-sized	TRBJ2-2	CASSEYEGAGELFF	TGTGCCAGCAGTGAATATGAGGGGGCCGGGGAGCTGTTTTTT
TRBD1	TRBV19	few	TRBJ1-1	CASSMGQANTEAFF	TGTGCCAGTAGTATGGGACAGGCGAACACTGAAGCTTTCTTT
TRBD1	TRBV5-5	NA	TRBJ1-5	CASSFGSFLRQGGRQPQHF	TGTGCCAGCAGCTTTGGTTCGTTCCTCAGACAGGGTGGAAGGCAGCCCCAGCATTTT
NA	TRBV28	NA	TRBJ1-2	CASEAGSQGGYTF	TGTGCCAGCGAAGCAGGGAGTCAGGGAGGCTACACCTTC
TRBD1	TRBV27	many	TRBJ1-2	CASSLGQGTFGYTF	TGTGCCAGCAGCCTCGGACAGGGGACGTTTGGCTACACCTTC
NA	TRBV27	once	TRBJ1-5	CASSYDRQRQPQHF	TGTGCCAGCAGCTACGACAGACAAAGGCAGCCCCAGCATTTT
TRBD2	TRBV19	few	TRBJ2-1	CASSMTSGTYNEQFF	TGTGCCAGTAGTATGACTAGCGGAACCTACAATGAGCAGTTCTTC
NA	TRBV16	NA	TRBJ2-2	CASSQLKNTGELFF	TGTGCCAGCAGCCAACTTAAGAACACCGGGGAGCTGTTTTTT
NA	TRBV30	NA	TRBJ2-7	CAWSDPGTAGYEQYF	TGTGCCTGGTCTGATCCCGGGACCGCCGGCTACGAGCAGTACTTC